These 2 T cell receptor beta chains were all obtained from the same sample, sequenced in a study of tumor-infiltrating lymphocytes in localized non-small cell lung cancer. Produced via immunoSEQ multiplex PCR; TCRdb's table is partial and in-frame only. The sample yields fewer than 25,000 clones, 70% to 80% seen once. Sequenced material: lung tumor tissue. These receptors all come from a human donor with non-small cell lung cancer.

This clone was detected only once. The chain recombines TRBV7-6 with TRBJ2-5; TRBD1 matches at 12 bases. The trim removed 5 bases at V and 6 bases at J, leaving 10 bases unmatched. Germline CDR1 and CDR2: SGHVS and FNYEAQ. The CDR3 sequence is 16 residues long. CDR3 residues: CASSLAGTGGGKTQYF. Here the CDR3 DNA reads TGTGCCAGCAGCCTTGCCGGGACAGGGGGCGGGAAGACCCAGTACTTC.

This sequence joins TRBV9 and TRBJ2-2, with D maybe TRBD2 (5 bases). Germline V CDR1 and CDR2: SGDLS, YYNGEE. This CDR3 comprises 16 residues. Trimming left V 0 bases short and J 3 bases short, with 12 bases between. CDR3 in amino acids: CASSVEGSVDTGELFF. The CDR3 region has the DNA TGTGCCAGCAGCGTAGAAGGGAGCGTCGACACCGGGGAGCTGTTTTTT.